This T cell receptor (beta chain) was sequenced for a study of blood T cell repertoires in COVID-19. Study-level information: COVID-19 samples, acute and convalescent, were from the United States, Italy and Spain. The analysed material was cDNA or gDNA that came from T cells, B-cell-depleted T cells, or PBMCs.

As handled by the study authors: Reference gene primer amplification in the assay estimated nucleated cell counts. TCRdb keeps only in-frame clones here, not all; method: immunoSEQ multiplex PCR. V and J calls and clone size are copied from that table; D and trimming were computed from the DNA. There are approximately 250,000 clones in the sample; approximately 82% occur only once, and 4.6% lies in the top ten. Germline V gene sequence: CDR1 MDHEN, CDR2 SYDVKM. Unmatched junction bases numbered 12, after V lost 5 bases and J lost 8 bases. The CDR3 extends over 15 amino acids. Sequenced material: peripheral blood. This sequence was found in a man aged 60 to 75 who had recovered from COVID-19. V gene TRBV28 combines with J gene TRBJ1-2; 9 bases map to TRBD1. The DNA of the CDR3 is TGTGCCAGCAGTGAAAGCGGGACAGGGACTAAAGGCTACACCTTC. This sequence encodes CASSESGTGTKGYTF.